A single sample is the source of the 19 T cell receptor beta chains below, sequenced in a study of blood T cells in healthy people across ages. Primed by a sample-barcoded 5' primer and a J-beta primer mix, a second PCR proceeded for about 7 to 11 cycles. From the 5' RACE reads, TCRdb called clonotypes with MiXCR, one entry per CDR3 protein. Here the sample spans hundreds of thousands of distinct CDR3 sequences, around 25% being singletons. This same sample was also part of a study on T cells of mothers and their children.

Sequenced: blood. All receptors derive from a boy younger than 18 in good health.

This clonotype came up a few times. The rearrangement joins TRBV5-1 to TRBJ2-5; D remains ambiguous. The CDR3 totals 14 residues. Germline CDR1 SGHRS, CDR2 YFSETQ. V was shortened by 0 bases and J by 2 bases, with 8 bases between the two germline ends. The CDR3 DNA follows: TGCGCCAGCAGCTTGGAACGAGCACAAGAGACCCAGTACTTC. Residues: CASSLERAQETQYF.

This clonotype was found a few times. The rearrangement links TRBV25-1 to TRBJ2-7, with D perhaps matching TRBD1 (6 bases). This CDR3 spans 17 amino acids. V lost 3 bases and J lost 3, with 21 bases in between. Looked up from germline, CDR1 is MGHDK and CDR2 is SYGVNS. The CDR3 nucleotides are TGTGCCAGCAGTGATTCTCAGGGGCAGGATGGGGTCTACGAGCAGTACTTC. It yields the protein CASSDSQGQDGVYEQYF.

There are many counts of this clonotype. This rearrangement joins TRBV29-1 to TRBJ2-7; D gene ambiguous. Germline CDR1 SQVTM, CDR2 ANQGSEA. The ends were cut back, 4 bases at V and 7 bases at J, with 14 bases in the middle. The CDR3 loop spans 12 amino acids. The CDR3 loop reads CSVGDSSWEQYF. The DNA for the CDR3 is TGCAGCGTTGGGGATTCTTCCTGGGAGCAGTACTTC.

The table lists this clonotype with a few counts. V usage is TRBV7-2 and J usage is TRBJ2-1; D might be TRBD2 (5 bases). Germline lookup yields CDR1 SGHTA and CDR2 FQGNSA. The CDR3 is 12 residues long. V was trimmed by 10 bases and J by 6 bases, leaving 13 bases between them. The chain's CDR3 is CATRTSRNEQFF. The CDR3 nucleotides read TGTGCCACTCGGACTTCGCGCAATGAGCAGTTCTTC.

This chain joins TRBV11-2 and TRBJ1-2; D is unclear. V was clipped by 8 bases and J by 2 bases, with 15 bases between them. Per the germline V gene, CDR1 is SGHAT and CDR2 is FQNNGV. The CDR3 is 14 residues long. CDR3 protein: CASGLRKGNYGYTF. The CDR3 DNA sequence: TGTGCCAGCGGGCTGAGGAAAGGGAACTATGGCTACACCTTC.

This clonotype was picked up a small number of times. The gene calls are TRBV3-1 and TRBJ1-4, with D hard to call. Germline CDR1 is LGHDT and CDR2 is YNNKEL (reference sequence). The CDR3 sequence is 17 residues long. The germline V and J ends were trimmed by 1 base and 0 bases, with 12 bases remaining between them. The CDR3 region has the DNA TGTGCCAGCAGCCAAGGTCTGGGCCGCACAACTAATGAAAAACTGTTTTTT. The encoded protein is CASSQGLGRTTNEKLFF.

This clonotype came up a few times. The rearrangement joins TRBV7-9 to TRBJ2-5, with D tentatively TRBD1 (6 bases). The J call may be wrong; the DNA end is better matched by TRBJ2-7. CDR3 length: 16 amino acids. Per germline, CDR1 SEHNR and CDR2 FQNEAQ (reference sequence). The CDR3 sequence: CASSSRGRIGYYEQYF. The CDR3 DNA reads TGTGCCAGCAGCTCGAGGGGGAGAATAGGGTACTACGAGCAGTACTTC.

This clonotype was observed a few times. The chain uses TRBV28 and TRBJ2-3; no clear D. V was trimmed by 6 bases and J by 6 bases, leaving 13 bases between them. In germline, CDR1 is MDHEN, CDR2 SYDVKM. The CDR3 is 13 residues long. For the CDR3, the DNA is TGTGCCAGCAGCTTCGTGGCCTCGGATACGCAGTATTTT. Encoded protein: CASSFVASDTQYF.

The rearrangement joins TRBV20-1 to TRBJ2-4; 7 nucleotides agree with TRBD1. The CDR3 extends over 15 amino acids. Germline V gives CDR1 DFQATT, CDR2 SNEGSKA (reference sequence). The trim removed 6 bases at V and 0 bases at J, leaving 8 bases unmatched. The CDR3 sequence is CSARNRGLAKNIQYF. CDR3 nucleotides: TGCAGTGCAAGAAACAGGGGTCTAGCCAAAAACATTCAGTACTTC.

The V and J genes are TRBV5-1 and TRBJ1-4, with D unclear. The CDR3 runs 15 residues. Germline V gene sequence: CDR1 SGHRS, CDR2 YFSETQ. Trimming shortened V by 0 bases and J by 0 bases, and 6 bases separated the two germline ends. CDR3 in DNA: TGCGCCAGCAGCTTGGGTCTTACAACTAATGAAAAACTGTTTTTT. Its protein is CASSLGLTTNEKLFF.

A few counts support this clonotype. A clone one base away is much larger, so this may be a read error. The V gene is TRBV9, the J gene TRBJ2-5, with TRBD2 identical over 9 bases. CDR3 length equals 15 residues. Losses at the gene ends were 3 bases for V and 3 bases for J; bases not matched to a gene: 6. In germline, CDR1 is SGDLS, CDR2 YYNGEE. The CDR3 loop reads CASSDRLADEETQYF. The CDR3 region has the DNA TGTGCCAGCAGCGACCGACTAGCGGATGAAGAGACCCAGTACTTC.

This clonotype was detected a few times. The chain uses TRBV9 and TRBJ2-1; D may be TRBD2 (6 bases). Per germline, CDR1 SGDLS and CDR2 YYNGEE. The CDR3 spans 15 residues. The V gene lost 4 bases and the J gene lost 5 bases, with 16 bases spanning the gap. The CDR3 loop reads CASSSHLGGDNEQFF. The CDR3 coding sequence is TGTGCCAGCAGCTCCCACTTGGGGGGAGACAATGAGCAGTTCTTC.

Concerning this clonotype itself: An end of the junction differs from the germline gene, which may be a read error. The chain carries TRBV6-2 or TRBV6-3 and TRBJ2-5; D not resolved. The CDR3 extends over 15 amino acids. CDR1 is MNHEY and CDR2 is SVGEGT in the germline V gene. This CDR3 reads CASSYSTLSEETRYF. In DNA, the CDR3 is TGTGCCAGCAGTTACTCGACTTTAAGCGAAGAGACCCGGTACTTC.

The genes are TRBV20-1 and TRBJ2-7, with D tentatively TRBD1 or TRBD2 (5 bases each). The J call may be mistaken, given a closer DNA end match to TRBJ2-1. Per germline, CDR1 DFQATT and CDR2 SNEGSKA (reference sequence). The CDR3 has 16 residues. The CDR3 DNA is TGCAGTGCTAGAGATAGATTGAGGGGACCCTCCAATGAGCAGTTCTTC. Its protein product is CSARDRLRGPSNEQFF.

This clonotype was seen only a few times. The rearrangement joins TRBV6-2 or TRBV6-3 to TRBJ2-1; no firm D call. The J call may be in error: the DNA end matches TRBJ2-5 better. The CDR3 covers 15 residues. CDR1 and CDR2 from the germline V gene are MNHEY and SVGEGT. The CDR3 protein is CASSYIADAQETQYF. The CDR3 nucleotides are TGTGCCAGCAGTTACATCGCTGACGCCCAAGAGACCCAGTACTTC.

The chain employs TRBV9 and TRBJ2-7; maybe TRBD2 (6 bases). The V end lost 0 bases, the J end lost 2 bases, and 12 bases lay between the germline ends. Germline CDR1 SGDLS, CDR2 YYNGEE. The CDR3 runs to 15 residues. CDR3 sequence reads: CASSVGGTHTYEQYF. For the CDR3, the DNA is TGTGCCAGCAGCGTAGGCGGGACTCATACCTACGAGCAGTACTTC.

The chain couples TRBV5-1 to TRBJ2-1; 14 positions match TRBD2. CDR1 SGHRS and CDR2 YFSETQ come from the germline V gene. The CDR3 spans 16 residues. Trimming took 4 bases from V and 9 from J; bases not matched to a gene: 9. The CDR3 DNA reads TGCGCCAGCAGCCTAGGACTAGCGGGAGGAGTAATTGAGCAGTTCTTC. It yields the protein CASSLGLAGGVIEQFF. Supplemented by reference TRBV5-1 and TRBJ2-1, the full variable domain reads KAGVTQTPRYLIKTRGQQVTLSCSPISGHRSVSWYQQTPGQGLQFLFEYFSETQRNKGNFPGRFSGRQFSNSRSEMNVSTLELGDSALYLCASSLGLAGGVIEQFFGPGTRLTVL.

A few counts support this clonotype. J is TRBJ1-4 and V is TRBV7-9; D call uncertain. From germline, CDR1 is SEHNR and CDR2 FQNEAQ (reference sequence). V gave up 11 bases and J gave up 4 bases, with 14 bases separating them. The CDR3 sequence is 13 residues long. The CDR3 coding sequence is TGTGCCGGTAGACGGACGCTTAATGAAAAACTGTTTTTT. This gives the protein CAGRRTLNEKLFF.

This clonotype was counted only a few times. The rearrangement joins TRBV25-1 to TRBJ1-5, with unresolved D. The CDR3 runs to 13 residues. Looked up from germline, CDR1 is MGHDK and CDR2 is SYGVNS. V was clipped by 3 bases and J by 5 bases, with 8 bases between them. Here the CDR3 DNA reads TGTGCCAGCAGTGAGAACAGCTATCAGCCCCAGCATTTT. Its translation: CASSENSYQPQHF.